This entry describes one TCR beta chain. Which antigen it targets is not known. Qualities for individual bases were not recorded, and no much larger clone is one base off. The entry originates in a study of blood T cell repertoires in COVID-19 (dated by TCRdb to about 2020). General notes on the study: Samples from collaborators originated in the United States, Italy and Spain and spanned both the acute and convalescent phases of COVID-19. The material from the prospective study consisted of cDNA or gDNA derived from T cells, B-cell-depleted T cells, or PBMCs. The dataset comprised deeply sampled blood TCRbeta repertoires from subjects exposed to, actively infected with, or recovered from COVID-19. A freely available public database, intended as a resource for researchers studying the immune response to SARS-CoV-2, is where the repertoires were released. Samples were obtained from the ongoing ImmuneRACE study (first 160 participants) and from about 1,300 subjects provided by 6 global collaborators. The sample metadata nearly always contained a de-identified subject ID, COVID-19 status, age in years and sex. Where available, HLA class I and class II types were taken from metadata supplied by the sample provider and were not determined by assay-based typing.

Collaborating institutions collected whole blood in K2EDTA tubes following their own protocols. For TCRbeta analysis, collaborators shipped samples in one of three forms: frozen whole blood, isolated PBMCs, or DNA extracted from either of those sample types. TCRbeta CDR3 regions were amplified from genomic DNA by means of the immunoSEQ Assay, a bias-controlled multiplex PCR. In the paper's pipeline: The number of nucleated cells in each sample was estimated from the amplification of reference gene primers within the assay. Sequence reads were collapsed and filtered to measure the absolute abundance of every unique TCRbeta CDR3 rearrangement. For each sample, productive Simpson clonality was calculated as the square root of Simpson's diversity index over productive rearrangements. Here the immuneACCESS table is served through TCRdb, limited to in-frame sequences with V and J called. Missing clones are a known gap in these copies; in checked studies unresolved V genes cover under half, and the rest lacks a known reason. Clonal size and the V and J genes are those of that table, whereas D and trimming came from the DNA. The sample data list roughly 240,000 clones, and roughly four fifths of these were observed just once. Together, the top ten hold approximately 4.8% of the sample.

Including cysteine and phenylalanine, the CDR3 has 17 amino acids. CDR3 DNA is the only sequence kept; it has 51 bases, read in frame from the first base. CDR1 and CDR2, per the germline V gene, are MGHRA and YSYEKL. V is cut back by 5 bases and J by 3 bases, with 11 bases in the junction unmatched. What the study reported, not specific to this receptor: How much clinical and demographic metadata was included differed by source and by participant, and the metadata was provided uncurated.

Sequencing was done on a sample of peripheral blood. The sequence was obtained from a woman aged 70 to 79 with acute or convalescent COVID-19. Recombination connected TRBV4-1 to TRBJ2-3; 10 central nucleotides agree with TRBD2. The DNA is as follows: TGCGCCAGCAGCTCCCGGGATTATAGCGGGGGGACAGATACGCAGTATTTT. It is translated as CASSSRDYSGGTDTQYF.